What follows describes a single T cell receptor (beta chain). The entry originates in a study of Ad26.COV2.S vaccination and SARS-CoV-2 variants. Method: immunoSEQ multiplex PCR; TCRdb's copy keeps in-frame clones and lacks some. This table has about 390,000 clones, approximately 91% appearing once. This sample's treatment: over 15 received Ad26.COV2.S at low or high dose, single or two shots; roughly 5 received placebo; per-sample allocation not given. At day 63 after the first vaccine or placebo injection, samples were drawn. CDR1 is MNHEY, CDR2 SMNVEV, per germline (reference sequence). J lost 2 bases, V lost 7 bases, and 11 bases had no gene match. The CDR3 extends over 16 amino acids.

The gene calls are TRBV27 and TRBJ2-1; TRBD1 matches at 7 bases. The sequence was collected from a person between 18 and 65 years old who received the Ad26.COV2.S COVID-19 vaccine or a placebo. Source: peripheral blood, taken in a trial of Ad26.COV2.S vaccine versus placebo. Written as DNA, the CDR3 is TGTGCCAGCACCCTAGGTCCGGACAGGCCCTACAATGAGCAGTTCTTC. Translated: CASTLGPDRPYNEQFF.